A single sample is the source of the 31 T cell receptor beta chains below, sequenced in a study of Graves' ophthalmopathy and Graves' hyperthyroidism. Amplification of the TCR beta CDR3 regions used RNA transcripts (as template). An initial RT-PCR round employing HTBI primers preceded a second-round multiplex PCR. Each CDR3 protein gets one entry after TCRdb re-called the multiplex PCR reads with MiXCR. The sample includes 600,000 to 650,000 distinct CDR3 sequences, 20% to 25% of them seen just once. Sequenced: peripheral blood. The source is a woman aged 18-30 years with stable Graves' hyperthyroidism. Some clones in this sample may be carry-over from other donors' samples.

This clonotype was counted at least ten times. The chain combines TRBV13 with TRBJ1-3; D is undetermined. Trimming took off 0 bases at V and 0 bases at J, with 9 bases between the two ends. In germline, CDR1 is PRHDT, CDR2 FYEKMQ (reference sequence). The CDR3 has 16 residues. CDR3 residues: CASSLGPLNSGNTIYF. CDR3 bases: TGTGCCAGCAGCTTAGGCCCTCTTAACTCTGGAAACACCATATATTTT.

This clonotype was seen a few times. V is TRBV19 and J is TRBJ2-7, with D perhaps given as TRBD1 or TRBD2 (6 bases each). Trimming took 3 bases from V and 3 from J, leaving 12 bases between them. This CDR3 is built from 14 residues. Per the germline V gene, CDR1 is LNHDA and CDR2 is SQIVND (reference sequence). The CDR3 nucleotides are TGTGCCAGTAGTATGGGGGGACACAACTACGAGCAGTACTTC. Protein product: CASSMGGHNYEQYF.

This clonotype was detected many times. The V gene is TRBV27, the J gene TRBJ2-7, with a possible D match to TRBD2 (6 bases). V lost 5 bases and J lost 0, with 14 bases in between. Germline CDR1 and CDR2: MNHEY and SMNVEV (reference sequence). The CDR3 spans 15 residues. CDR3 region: CASSPLRGSSYEQYF. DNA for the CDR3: TGTGCCAGCAGTCCTTTGCGGGGAAGCTCCTACGAGCAGTACTTC.

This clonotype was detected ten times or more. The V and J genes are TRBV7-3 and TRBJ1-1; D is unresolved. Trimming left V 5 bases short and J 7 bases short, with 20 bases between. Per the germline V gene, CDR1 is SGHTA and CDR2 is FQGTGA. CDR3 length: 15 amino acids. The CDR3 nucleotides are TGTGCCAGCAGCCACAAAGGCAACGGTCTCGATGAAGCTTTCTTT. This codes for CASSHKGNGLDEAFF.

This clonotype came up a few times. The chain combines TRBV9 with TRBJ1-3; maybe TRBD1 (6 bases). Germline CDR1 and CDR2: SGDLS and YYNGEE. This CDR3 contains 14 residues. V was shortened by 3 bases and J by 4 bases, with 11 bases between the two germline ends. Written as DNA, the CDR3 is TGTGCCAGCAGCGCCGTGGGACAAGGAAACACCATATATTTT. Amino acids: CASSAVGQGNTIYF.

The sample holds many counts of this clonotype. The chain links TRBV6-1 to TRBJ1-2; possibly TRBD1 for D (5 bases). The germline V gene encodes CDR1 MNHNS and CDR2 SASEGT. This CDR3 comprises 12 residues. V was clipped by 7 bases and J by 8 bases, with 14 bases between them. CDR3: CASTPTGVGYTF. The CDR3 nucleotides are TGTGCCAGCACCCCAACGGGGGTCGGCTACACCTTC.

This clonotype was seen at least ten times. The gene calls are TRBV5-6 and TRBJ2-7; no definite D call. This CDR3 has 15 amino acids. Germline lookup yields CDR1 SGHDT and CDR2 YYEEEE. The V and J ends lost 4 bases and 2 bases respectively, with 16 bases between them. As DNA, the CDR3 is TGTGCCAGCAGCCCACCTCCGGAAAAAACCTACGAGCAGTACTTC. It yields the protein CASSPPPEKTYEQYF.

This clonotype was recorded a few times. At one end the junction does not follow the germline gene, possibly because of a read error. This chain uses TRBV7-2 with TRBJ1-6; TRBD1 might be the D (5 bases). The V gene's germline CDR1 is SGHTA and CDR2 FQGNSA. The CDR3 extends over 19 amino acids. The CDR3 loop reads CASSLPDGDLSSYYSPLHF. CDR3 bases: TGTGCCAGCAGCTTACCGGACGGGGACCTAAGCTCCTATTATTCACCCCTCCACTTT.

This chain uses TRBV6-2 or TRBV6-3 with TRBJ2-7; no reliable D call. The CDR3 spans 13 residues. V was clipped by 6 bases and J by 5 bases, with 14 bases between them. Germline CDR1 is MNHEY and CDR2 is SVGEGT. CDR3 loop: CASREPLWDEQYF. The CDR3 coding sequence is TGTGCCAGCAGAGAACCCCTTTGGGACGAGCAGTACTTC.

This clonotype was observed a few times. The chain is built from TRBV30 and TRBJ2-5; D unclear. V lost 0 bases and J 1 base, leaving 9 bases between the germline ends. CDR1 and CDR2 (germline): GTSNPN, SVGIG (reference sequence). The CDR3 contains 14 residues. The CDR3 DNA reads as TGTGCCTGGAGTGTGGGGAACGCCCAAGAGACCCAGTACTTC. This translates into CAWSVGNAQETQYF. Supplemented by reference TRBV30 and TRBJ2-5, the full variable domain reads SQTIHQWPATLVQPVGSPLSLECTVEGTSNPNLYWYRQAAGRGLQLLFYSVGIGQISSEVPQNLSASRPQDRQFILSSKKLLLSDSGFYLCAWSVGNAQETQYFGPGTRLLVL.

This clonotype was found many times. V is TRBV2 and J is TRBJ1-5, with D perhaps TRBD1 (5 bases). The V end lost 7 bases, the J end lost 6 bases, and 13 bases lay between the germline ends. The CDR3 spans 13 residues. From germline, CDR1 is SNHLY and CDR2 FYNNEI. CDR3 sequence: CASKEGSTQPQHF. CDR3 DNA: TGTGCCAGCAAGGAGGGGTCTACTCAGCCCCAGCATTTT. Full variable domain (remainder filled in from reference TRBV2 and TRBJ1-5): EPEVTQTPSHQVTQMGQEVILRCVPISNHLYFYWYRQILGQKVEFLVSFYNNEISEKSEIFDDQFSVERPDGSNFTLKIRSTKLEDSAMYFCASKEGSTQPQHFGDGTRLSIL.

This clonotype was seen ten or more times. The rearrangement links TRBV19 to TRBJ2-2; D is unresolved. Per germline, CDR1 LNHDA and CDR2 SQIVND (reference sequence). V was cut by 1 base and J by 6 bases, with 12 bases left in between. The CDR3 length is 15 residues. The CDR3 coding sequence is TGTGCCAGTAGTATAGTTACGCGTGGCGCCGGGGAGCTGTTTTTT. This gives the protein CASSIVTRGAGELFF.

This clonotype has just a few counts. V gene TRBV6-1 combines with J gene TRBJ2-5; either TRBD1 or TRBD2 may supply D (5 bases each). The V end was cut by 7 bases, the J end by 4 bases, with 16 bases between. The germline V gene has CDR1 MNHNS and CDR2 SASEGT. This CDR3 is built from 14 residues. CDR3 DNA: TGTGCCAGCAAAGAGGGACCTACGGGAGAGACCCAGTACTTC. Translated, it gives CASKEGPTGETQYF.

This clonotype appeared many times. The CDR3 protein is CSASRAGNTIYF. As DNA, the CDR3 is TGCAGTGCTAGCAGGGCTGGAAACACCATATATTTT. The chain couples TRBV20-1 to TRBJ1-3, with D tentatively TRBD1 (5 bases). CDR1 and CDR2 from the germline V gene are DFQATT and SNEGSKA (reference sequence). The CDR3 sequence is 12 residues long. The germline V and J ends were trimmed by 3 bases and 2 bases, with 5 bases remaining between them.

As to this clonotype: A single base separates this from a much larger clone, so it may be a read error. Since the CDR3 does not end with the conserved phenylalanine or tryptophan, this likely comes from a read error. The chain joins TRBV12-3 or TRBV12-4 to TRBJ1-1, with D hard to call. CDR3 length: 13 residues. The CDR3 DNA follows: TGTGCTACGTTTGAAGGCCTTCACACTGAAGCTTTCTAT. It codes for CATFEGLHTEAFY.

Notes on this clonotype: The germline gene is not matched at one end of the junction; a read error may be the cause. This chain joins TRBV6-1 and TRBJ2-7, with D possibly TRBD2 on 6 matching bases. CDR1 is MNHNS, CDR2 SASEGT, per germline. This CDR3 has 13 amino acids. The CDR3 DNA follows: TGTGCCACCGCTAGCGTAGAACTATACGATCAGTACTTC. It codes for CATASVELYDQYF.

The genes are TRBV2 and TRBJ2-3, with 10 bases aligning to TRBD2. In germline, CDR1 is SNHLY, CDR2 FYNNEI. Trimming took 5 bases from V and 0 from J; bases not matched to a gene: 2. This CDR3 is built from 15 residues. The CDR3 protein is CASSRLAGSTDTQYF. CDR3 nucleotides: TGTGCCAGCAGTCGACTAGCGGGTAGCACAGATACGCAGTATTTT.

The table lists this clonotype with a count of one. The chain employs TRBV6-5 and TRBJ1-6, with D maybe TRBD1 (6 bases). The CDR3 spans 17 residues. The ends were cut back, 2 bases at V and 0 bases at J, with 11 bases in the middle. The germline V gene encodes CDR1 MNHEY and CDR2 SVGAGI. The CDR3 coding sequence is TGTGCCAGCAGTTACCGGACAGCCAGCTCCTATAATTCACCCCTCCACTTT. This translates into CASSYRTASSYNSPLHF.

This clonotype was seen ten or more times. DNA of the CDR3: TGTGCCAGCACCTGGACAGTCCAATTTAACTATGGCTACACCTTC. Protein product: CASTWTVQFNYGYTF. The gene calls are TRBV6-1 and TRBJ1-2; possibly TRBD1 for D (6 bases). Germline assignment: CDR1 MNHNS and CDR2 SASEGT. This CDR3 region has 15 residues. The V end lost 7 bases, the J end lost 1 base, and 16 bases lay between the germline ends.

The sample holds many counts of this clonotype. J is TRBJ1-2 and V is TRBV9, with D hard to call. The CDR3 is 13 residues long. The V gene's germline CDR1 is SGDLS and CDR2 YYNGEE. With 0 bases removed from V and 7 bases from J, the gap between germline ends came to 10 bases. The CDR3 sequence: CASSVVADRGYTF. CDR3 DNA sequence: TGTGCCAGCAGCGTAGTGGCTGATCGTGGCTACACCTTC.

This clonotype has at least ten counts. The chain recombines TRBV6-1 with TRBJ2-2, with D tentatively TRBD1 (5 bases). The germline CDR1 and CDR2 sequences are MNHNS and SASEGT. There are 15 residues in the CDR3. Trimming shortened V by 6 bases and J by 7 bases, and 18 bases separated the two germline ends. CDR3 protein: CASRPRGHRSGELFF. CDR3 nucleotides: TGTGCCAGCAGGCCCCGAGGACACCGGAGCGGGGAGCTGTTTTTT.

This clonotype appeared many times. The CDR3 is CATSITGGSNQPQHF. The CDR3 DNA is TGTGCCACCAGCATTACAGGGGGCAGCAATCAGCCCCAGCATTTT. The chain joins TRBV15 to TRBJ1-5; 9 bases match TRBD1. The CDR3 has 15 residues. Germline V gives CDR1 LNHNV, CDR2 YYDKDF (reference sequence). The V gene end was trimmed by 4 bases and the J gene end by 1 base; junction bases not matched to a gene: 2.

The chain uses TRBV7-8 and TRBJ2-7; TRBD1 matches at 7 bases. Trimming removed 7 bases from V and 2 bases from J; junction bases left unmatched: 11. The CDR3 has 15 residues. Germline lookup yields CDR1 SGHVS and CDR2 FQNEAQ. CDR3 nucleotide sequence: TGTGCCAGCAACCCACGCCGGGACAGAGCCTACGAGCAGTACTTC. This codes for CASNPRRDRAYEQYF.

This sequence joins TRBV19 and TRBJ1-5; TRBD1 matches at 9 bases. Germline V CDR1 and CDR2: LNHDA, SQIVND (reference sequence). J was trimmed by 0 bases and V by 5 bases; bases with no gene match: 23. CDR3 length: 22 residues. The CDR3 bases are TGTGCCAGTAGTGTAACCGCAGTAGGGAGGACAGGGGTTTGGTATAGCAATCAGCCCCAGCATTTT. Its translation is CASSVTAVGRTGVWYSNQPQHF.

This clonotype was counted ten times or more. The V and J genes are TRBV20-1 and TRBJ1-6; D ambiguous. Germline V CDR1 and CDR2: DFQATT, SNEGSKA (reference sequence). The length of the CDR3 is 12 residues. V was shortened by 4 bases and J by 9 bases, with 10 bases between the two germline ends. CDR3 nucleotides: TGCAGTGCTATGGTGCTGAGTTCACCCCTCCACTTT. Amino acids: CSAMVLSSPLHF.

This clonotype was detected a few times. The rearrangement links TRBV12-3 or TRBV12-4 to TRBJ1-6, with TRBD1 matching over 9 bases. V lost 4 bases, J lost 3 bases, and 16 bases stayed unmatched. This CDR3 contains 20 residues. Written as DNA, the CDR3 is TGTGCCAGCAGTTCCCCCCAAGGACAGGGGCTTAGGGTCTATAATTCACCCCTCCACTTT. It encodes CASSSPQGQGLRVYNSPLHF.

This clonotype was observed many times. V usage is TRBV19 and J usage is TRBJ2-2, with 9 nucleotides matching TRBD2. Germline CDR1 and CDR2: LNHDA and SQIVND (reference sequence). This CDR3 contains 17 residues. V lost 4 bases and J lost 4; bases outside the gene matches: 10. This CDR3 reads CASSKPRLAVGTGELFF. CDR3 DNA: TGTGCCAGTAGTAAACCTCGACTAGCGGTGGGCACCGGGGAGCTGTTTTTT.

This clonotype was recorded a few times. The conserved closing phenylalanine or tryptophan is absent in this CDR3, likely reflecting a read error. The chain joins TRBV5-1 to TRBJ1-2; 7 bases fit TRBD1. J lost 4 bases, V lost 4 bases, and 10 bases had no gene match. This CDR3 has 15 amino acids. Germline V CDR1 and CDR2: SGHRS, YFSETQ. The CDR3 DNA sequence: TGCGCCAGCAGCAAGGGACAGCTCGCAGGCTATGGCTACACCATC. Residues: CASSKGQLAGYGYTI.

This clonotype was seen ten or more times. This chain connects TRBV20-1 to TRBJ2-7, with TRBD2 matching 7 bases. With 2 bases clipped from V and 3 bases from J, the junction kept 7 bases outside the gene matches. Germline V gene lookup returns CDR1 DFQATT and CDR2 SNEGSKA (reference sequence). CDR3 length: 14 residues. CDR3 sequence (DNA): TGCAGTGCTAGAAAGGGAGGGGCTGACTACGAGCAGTACTTC. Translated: CSARKGGADYEQYF.

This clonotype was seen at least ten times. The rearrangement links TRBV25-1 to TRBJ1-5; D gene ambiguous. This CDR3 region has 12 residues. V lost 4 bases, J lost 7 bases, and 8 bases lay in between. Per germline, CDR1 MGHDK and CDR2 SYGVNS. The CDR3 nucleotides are TGTGCCAGCAGTGTGTCGGGCCAGCCCCAGCATTTT. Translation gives CASSVSGQPQHF.

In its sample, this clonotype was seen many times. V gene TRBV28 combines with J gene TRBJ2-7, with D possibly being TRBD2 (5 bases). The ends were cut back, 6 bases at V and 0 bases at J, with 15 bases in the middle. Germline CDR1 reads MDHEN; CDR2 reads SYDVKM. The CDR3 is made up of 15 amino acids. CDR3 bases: TGTGCCAGCAGCGCGGGCCGTATTCGCTCCTACGAGCAGTACTTC. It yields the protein CASSAGRIRSYEQYF. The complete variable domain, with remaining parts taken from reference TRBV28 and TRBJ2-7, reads DVKVTQSSRYLVKRTGEKVFLECVQDMDHENMFWYRQDPGLGLRLIYFSYDVKMKEKGDIPEGYSVSREKKERFSLILESASTNQTSMYLCASSAGRIRSYEQYFGPGTRLTVT.